The 15 T cell receptor beta chains given below trace back to one sample, sequenced in a study of long-term antiretroviral therapy in people with HIV. Version v3.0 of the immunoSEQ assay ran at survey level. Produced via immunoSEQ multiplex PCR; TCRdb's table is partial and in-frame only. Seen here are tens of thousands of clones, about 85% observed once, and the top ten hold 8.5% to 10%. The sequencing here drew on unsorted PBMCs, taken 2.3 years after starting antiretroviral therapy. These receptors came from a man aged 40-50 years with HIV.

CDR3 bases: TGTGCCAGCAGTCGACAGGGGGCCTACGAGCAGTACTTC. It encodes CASSRQGAYEQYF. V and J are TRBV2 and TRBJ2-7; 9 bases agree with TRBD1. After removal of 5 bases from V and 2 bases from J, the junction contained 1 base not matched to a gene. The V gene's germline CDR1 is SNHLY and CDR2 FYNNEI. The CDR3 is made up of 13 amino acids.

V is TRBV30 and J is TRBJ2-1; 7 bases match TRBD1. The CDR3 is 14 residues long. Trimming removed 4 bases from V and 8 bases from J; junction bases left unmatched: 11. Germline CDR1 and CDR2: GTSNPN and SVGIG (reference sequence). This CDR3 is CAWTRDSSSHEQFF. CDR3 DNA sequence: TGTGCCTGGACCCGGGACAGCAGTAGCCATGAGCAGTTCTTC.

A single count supports this clone. The chain couples TRBV7-3 to TRBJ2-3; D unresolved. Trimming removed 6 bases at V and 5 bases at J, with 12 bases between. Germline values: CDR1 SGHTA, CDR2 FQGTGA. The CDR3 is 13 residues long. The CDR3 here is CASRRSPGDTQYF. For the CDR3, the DNA is TGTGCCAGCAGGCGGTCCCCGGGAGATACGCAGTATTTT.

The CDR3 loop is CASSSRLAGDLWETQYF. In nucleotides, the CDR3 is TGTGCCAGCAGCTCGAGACTAGCGGGAGACTTATGGGAGACCCAGTACTTC. The chain couples TRBV7-6 to TRBJ2-5, with 12 bases that match TRBD2. Per germline, CDR1 SGHVS and CDR2 FNYEAQ. The V gene end was trimmed by 4 bases and the J gene end by 5 bases; junction bases not matched to a gene: 11. This CDR3 region has 17 residues.

The chain employs TRBV20-1 and TRBJ1-2; the D is unclear. Trimming cost V 6 bases and J 7 bases, with 12 bases left between them. CDR1 is DFQATT, CDR2 SNEGSKA, per germline (reference sequence). The CDR3 has 11 residues. The CDR3 region is CSANGGFGYTF. The CDR3 bases are TGCAGTGCCAACGGAGGGTTTGGCTACACCTTC.

This clone was observed a handful of times. V and J are TRBV2 and TRBJ2-3; 7 bases align to TRBD2. Germline trimming cut 7 bases from V and 2 bases from J; bases unmatched to any gene: 9. This CDR3 contains 15 residues. Germline-derived CDR1 and CDR2 are SNHLY and FYNNEI. The CDR3 loop reads CASTPILALTDTQYF. CDR3 DNA: TGTGCCAGCACCCCGATACTAGCGCTCACAGATACGCAGTATTTT.

This chain uses TRBV10-3 with TRBJ1-2; D unresolved. There are 14 residues in the CDR3. CDR1 is ENHRY, CDR2 SYGVKD, per germline. V was trimmed by 2 bases and J by 3 bases, leaving 10 bases between them. CDR3 sequence reads: CAISEIQGDYGYTF. CDR3 bases: TGTGCCATCAGTGAGATCCAAGGTGACTATGGCTACACCTTC.

The V gene is TRBV7-8, the J gene TRBJ2-4; TRBD1 might be the D (5 bases). This CDR3 comprises 14 residues. V was clipped by 1 base and J by 10 bases, with 14 bases between them. Germline V gives CDR1 SGHVS, CDR2 FQNEAQ. In DNA, the CDR3 is TGTGCCAGCAGCTTAGGAGGCAGGGCCAGGATTCAGTACTTC. Translation gives CASSLGGRARIQYF.

The genes are TRBV10-3 and TRBJ2-5; either TRBD1 or TRBD2 may supply D (5 bases each). V lost 4 bases to trimming and J lost 0 bases, with 18 bases between them. CDR3 length equals 17 residues. The V gene's germline CDR1 is ENHRY and CDR2 SYGVKD. The CDR3 sequence is CAISGGPSPSYQETQYF. The CDR3 region has the DNA TGTGCCATCAGTGGGGGACCTAGCCCGAGCTACCAAGAGACCCAGTACTTC.

The chain carries TRBV5-1 and TRBJ2-5; 7 bases are shared with TRBD1. Losses at the gene ends were 3 bases for V and 2 bases for J; bases not matched to a gene: 4. The CDR3 totals 14 residues. CDR1 and CDR2 (germline): SGHRS, YFSETQ. In DNA form, the CDR3 reads TGCGCCAGCAGCTGGGGGACAGATCAAGAGACCCAGTACTTC. Residues: CASSWGTDQETQYF.

The chain has TRBV7-9 and TRBJ2-1, with 7 bases identical to TRBD2. V was clipped by 0 bases and J by 8 bases; unmatched bases: 7. CDR1 and CDR2 (germline): SEHNR, FQNEAQ (reference sequence). The CDR3 spans 15 residues. The chain's CDR3 is CASSLARGSWDEQFF. The CDR3 DNA reads as TGTGCCAGCAGCTTAGCGCGCGGGAGTTGGGATGAGCAGTTCTTC.

This clone was recorded a few times. The J gene is TRBJ1-1, the V gene TRBV7-3; TRBD1 matches 7 bases. After removal of 4 bases from V and 1 base from J, the junction contained 0 bases not matched to a gene. This CDR3 is 13 amino acids long. The germline CDR1 and CDR2 sequences are SGHTA and FQGTGA. CDR3 DNA: TGTGCCAGCAGCTGGGACAGGAACACTGAAGCTTTCTTT. This gives the protein CASSWDRNTEAFF.

The chain employs TRBV7-5 and TRBJ1-2; TRBD1 is taken as the D call from the table, unchecked against the DNA. TRBV7-5 is termed a pseudogene. The CDR3 consists of 18 residues. The CDR3 is CARREPGSGTHDVYGYTF. The CDR3 DNA is TGTGCCAGAAGAGAACCGGGCTCCGGGACACATGACGTCTATGGCTACACCTTC.

A remark on this clone: At the DNA level, this CDR3 is encoded by other sequences in the same sample as well. The genes are TRBV7-9 and TRBJ1-2, with D uncertain. Trimming shortened V by 1 base and J by 3 bases, and 3 bases separated the two germline ends. The CDR3 length is 12 residues. Germline loops: CDR1 SEHNR, CDR2 FQNEAQ (reference sequence). Written as DNA, the CDR3 is TGTGCCAGCAGCTTAGGGGACTATGGCTACACCTTC. This codes for CASSLGDYGYTF.

CDR3 in DNA: TGTGCCAGCAGCGAGACAGGGGGACGGGAAAAACTGTTTTTT. It specifies CASSETGGREKLFF. This chain uses TRBV13 with TRBJ1-4; 9 bases match TRBD1. Per the germline V gene, CDR1 is PRHDT and CDR2 is FYEKMQ (reference sequence). The CDR3 has 14 amino acids. J was trimmed by 8 bases and V by 5 bases; bases with no gene match: 6.